Following are 14 T cell receptor beta chains from one sample sequenced in a study of response to subunit inactivated influenza vaccine. TCRdb ran MiXCR on the RT-PCR reads and lists one entry per CDR3 protein. The sample includes about 540,000 distinct CDR3 sequences, approximately 22% of them seen just once. This same sample was also part of a study on T cells expressing NK-cell markers. That study reports: Researchers built TCR beta cDNA using 5'RACE template switching with UMIs.

The sample here was CD4+ T cells sorted from PBMCs, taken 11 to 12 days after vaccination. All receptors derive from a man aged 50 to 60 who received an inactivated influenza vaccine.

The CDR3 DNA sequence: TGCAGCGTTGGGGGGGGCCCGGGACGGCTCTCCTACGAGCAGTACTTC. Its protein product is CSVGGGPGRLSYEQYF. The V call is TRBV29-1, the J call TRBJ2-7; tentative D call: TRBD2 (7 bases). The CDR3 has 16 amino acids. The V and J ends lost 4 bases and 0 bases respectively, with 19 bases between them. Germline CDR1 SQVTM, CDR2 ANQGSEA.

This clonotype was counted only a few times. The chain links TRBV20-1 to TRBJ2-7, with unresolved D. This CDR3 has 12 amino acids. V gave up 0 bases and J gave up 3 bases, with 6 bases separating them. Germline V gene data show CDR1 as DFQATT and CDR2 as SNEGSKA (reference sequence). CDR3 nucleotides: TGCAGTGCTAGAGACACGTTCTACGAGCAGTACTTC. This codes for CSARDTFYEQYF.

Points on this clonotype: An end of the junction differs from the germline gene, which may be a read error. This rearrangement joins TRBV5-5 to TRBJ2-7, with D possibly TRBD1 on 6 matching bases. The germline V gene encodes CDR1 SGHKS and CDR2 YYEKEE (reference sequence). The CDR3 sequence is 16 residues long. The CDR3 region has the DNA TGTGCCAGCAGCTGGGAATACGGGACAAACTCCCACGAGCAGTACTTC. It codes for CASSWEYGTNSHEQYF.

This clonotype was seen only a few times. The CDR3 DNA reads as TGTGCCACCAGCAGAGGGGCTAACGTTGGATTTCCTCAGCCCCAGCATTTT. It yields the protein CATSRGANVGFPQPQHF. The V call is TRBV15, the J call TRBJ1-5; D gene ambiguous. Trimming stripped 1 base from V and 6 bases from J, with 19 bases between. The germline V gene has CDR1 LNHNV and CDR2 YYDKDF (reference sequence). The CDR3 extends over 17 amino acids.

This chain joins TRBV13 and TRBJ2-2; 11 nucleotides match TRBD2. Germline V CDR1 and CDR2: PRHDT, FYEKMQ (reference sequence). CDR3 length: 17 amino acids. V gave up 6 bases and J gave up 5 bases; unmatched junction bases: 11. The CDR3 reads CASRERLAGGVTGELFF. The CDR3 DNA reads TGTGCCAGCAGGGAACGGCTAGCGGGAGGTGTTACCGGGGAGCTGTTTTTT.

The V gene is TRBV7-9, the J gene TRBJ2-3, with a weak D call TRBD1 (6 bases). This CDR3 has 15 amino acids. The germline gives CDR1 SEHNR, CDR2 FQNEAQ (reference sequence). V was trimmed by 11 bases and J by 0 bases, leaving 18 bases between them. CDR3 protein: CARVPPGQSTDTQYF. The CDR3 nucleotides are TGTGCCCGAGTTCCCCCTGGACAGAGCACAGATACGCAGTATTTT. Complete variable domain (other parts from reference TRBV7-9 and TRBJ2-3): DTGVSQNPRHKITKRGQNVTFRCDPISEHNRLYWYRQTLGQGPEFLTYFQNEAQLEKSRLLSDRFSAERPKGSFSTLEIQRTEQGDSAMYLCARVPPGQSTDTQYFGPGTRLTVL.

The CDR3 is CASSPGTGSSGANVLTF. Here the CDR3 DNA reads TGTGCCAGCAGCCCCGGGACAGGGAGCTCTGGGGCCAACGTCCTGACTTTC. This chain links TRBV11-3 with TRBJ2-6, with 9 bases matching TRBD1. V dropped 5 bases and J dropped 0; count of bases not matched to a gene: 5. Germline assignment: CDR1 SGHNT and CDR2 YENEEA. This CDR3 is 17 amino acids long.

This clonotype was seen a handful of times. This chain joins TRBV5-1 and TRBJ2-5; D not certain. The length of the CDR3 is 12 residues. Trimming left V 2 bases short and J 2 bases short, with 4 bases between. Germline assignment: CDR1 SGHRS and CDR2 YFSETQ. The chain's CDR3 is CASSFTQETQYF. CDR3 in DNA: TGCGCCAGCAGCTTTACGCAAGAGACCCAGTACTTC.

The chain joins TRBV20-1 to TRBJ1-5; no reliable D call. Germline V gene sequence: CDR1 DFQATT, CDR2 SNEGSKA (reference sequence). V was trimmed by 3 bases and J by 6 bases, leaving 12 bases between them. The CDR3 is 13 residues long. The CDR3 loop reads CSASKALVQPQHF. In DNA, the CDR3 is TGCAGTGCTAGCAAGGCATTAGTTCAGCCCCAGCATTTT.

The chain couples TRBV28 to TRBJ2-7; a weak D match, TRBD1 (6 bases). The CDR3 runs to 14 residues. CDR1 and CDR2 (germline): MDHEN, SYDVKM. The V end lost 5 bases, the J end lost 0 bases, and 11 bases lay between the germline ends. The DNA for the CDR3 is TGTGCCAGCAGTCTTCGACAGGTCTCCTACGAGCAGTACTTC. Translating gives CASSLRQVSYEQYF.

The chain is built from TRBV5-5 and TRBJ2-5; maybe TRBD1 (9 bases). V lost 1 base, J lost 1 base, and 20 bases lay in between. CDR1 is SGHKS, CDR2 YYEKEE, per germline (reference sequence). The CDR3 has 18 residues. CDR3 sequence (DNA): TGTGCCAGCAGCTTGAAACAGGGGGCAGCGGGAGTCCAAGAGACCCAGTACTTC. This codes for CASSLKQGAAGVQETQYF.

The chain has TRBV20-1 and TRBJ1-2; 9 bases agree with TRBD1. This CDR3 region has 17 residues. V trimming: 3 bases; J trimming: 6 bases; junction bases outside the gene matches: 17. Germline V gene lookup returns CDR1 DFQATT and CDR2 SNEGSKA (reference sequence). The DNA of the CDR3 is TGCAGTGCTAGCCCGCTGGGATTGGGGACAGGGTCAAATGGCTACACCTTC. It translates to CSASPLGLGTGSNGYTF.

This chain uses TRBV6-2 or TRBV6-3 with TRBJ2-2; tentative D call: TRBD2 (6 bases). Germline values: CDR1 MNHEY, CDR2 SVGEGT. Trimming took off 3 bases at V and 7 bases at J, with 12 bases between the two ends. CDR3 size: 14 residues. CDR3 region: CASSYVLASGELFF. The CDR3 DNA is TGTGCCAGCAGTTATGTACTAGCAAGCGGGGAGCTGTTTTTT.

This clonotype has only a few counts. The chain combines TRBV12-3 or TRBV12-4 with TRBJ2-5; 11 bases map to TRBD2. Trimming cost V 1 base and J 4 bases; bases outside gene matches: 5. This CDR3 is 16 amino acids long. CDR3 sequence reads: CASSLGRLAGLETQYF. The CDR3 region has the DNA TGTGCCAGCAGTTTAGGAAGACTAGCGGGGTTAGAGACCCAGTACTTC.